This entry describes one TCR beta chain. Antigen specificity is unknown. Unique molecular identifiers were used in preparing the TCRbeta library. In TCRdb, the PCR reads were re-called with MiXCR into one record per CDR3 protein. This sample has roughly 400,000 distinct CDR3 sequences; approximately 42% occur once, and the top ten carry 27%. Germline loops: CDR1 MDHEN, CDR2 SYDVKM. CDR3 length equals 16 residues. Trimming pared 4 bases from V and 3 bases from J, leaving 19 bases between. This sample stems from a study of T-cell reconstitution after alpha-beta-depleted transplantation in children. Study outcomes and limitations: Surviving thymic progenitors and recipient T cells were the source of high TCRbeta diversity at day 60 in some patients. Hyperexpanded clones declined; after one year, newly produced T cells mostly supplied diversity. The origin of alpha-beta T cells about two months after transplant was reportedly several hundred expanded graft clones.

Sequenced material: PBMCs, taken before TCRalphabeta/CD19-depleted stem cell transplant. The chain combines TRBV28 with TRBJ2-7; possible D gene TRBD2, 6 bases. This clonotype originated in a girl aged 2 to 10 with aplastic anemia, due to receive a stem cell transplant. The CDR3 DNA is TGTGCCAGCAGTTCAGGAGGGGCTAGCAGAAACTACGAGCAGTACTTC. Protein product: CASSSGGASRNYEQYF.